What follows are 4 T cell receptor beta chains derived from one specimen sequenced in a study of blood T cell repertoires in COVID-19. Sequenced by immunoSEQ multiplex PCR; TCRdb stores in-frame clones only, minus some. The data hold 150,000 to 200,000 clones, with approximately 90% observed a single time. The sample was peripheral blood. These receptors originate from a man between 18 and 29 years old who had recovered from COVID-19.

This clone was picked up one time. The rearrangement uses TRBV25-1 and TRBJ1-6; D unresolved. The CDR3 spans 16 residues. Germline V CDR1 and CDR2: MGHDK, SYGVNS. V gave up 5 bases and J gave up 9 bases, with 20 bases separating them. The CDR3 coding sequence is TGTGCCAGCAGTCAAATCGGGGTTCCTGATGGTTCACCCCTCCACTTT. It is translated as CASSQIGVPDGSPLHF.

The chain has TRBV2 and TRBJ1-2; possibly TRBD1 for D (6 bases). Germline assignment: CDR1 SNHLY and CDR2 FYNNEI. Trimming took 6 bases from V and 7 from J, leaving 18 bases between them. The CDR3 spans 14 residues. This chain's CDR3 is CASSLDRLSSGYTF. The CDR3 nucleotides are TGTGCCAGCAGCCTAGACAGGCTTTCAAGTGGCTACACCTTC.

V is TRBV25-1 and J is TRBJ2-3, with D possibly TRBD1 on 6 matching bases. Between the trimmed V and J ends, which lost 4 bases and 6 bases, there was a span of 14 bases. The germline CDR1 and CDR2 sequences are MGHDK and SYGVNS. The CDR3 contains 14 residues. Here the CDR3 reads CASSAAYQGDTQYF. The CDR3 DNA reads as TGTGCCAGCAGTGCTGCATACCAGGGGGATACGCAGTATTTT.

The V gene is TRBV27, the J gene TRBJ1-6, with D possibly matching TRBD1 (6 bases). V was clipped by 1 base and J by 11 bases, with 24 bases between them. CDR3 length: 18 amino acids. Germline CDR1 reads MNHEY; CDR2 reads SMNVEV (reference sequence). The DNA of the CDR3 is TGTGCCAGCAGTTTATATCGCCTGGACAGTGGGAGAGTTCCACCCCTCCACTTT. Protein product: CASSLYRLDSGRVPPLHF.